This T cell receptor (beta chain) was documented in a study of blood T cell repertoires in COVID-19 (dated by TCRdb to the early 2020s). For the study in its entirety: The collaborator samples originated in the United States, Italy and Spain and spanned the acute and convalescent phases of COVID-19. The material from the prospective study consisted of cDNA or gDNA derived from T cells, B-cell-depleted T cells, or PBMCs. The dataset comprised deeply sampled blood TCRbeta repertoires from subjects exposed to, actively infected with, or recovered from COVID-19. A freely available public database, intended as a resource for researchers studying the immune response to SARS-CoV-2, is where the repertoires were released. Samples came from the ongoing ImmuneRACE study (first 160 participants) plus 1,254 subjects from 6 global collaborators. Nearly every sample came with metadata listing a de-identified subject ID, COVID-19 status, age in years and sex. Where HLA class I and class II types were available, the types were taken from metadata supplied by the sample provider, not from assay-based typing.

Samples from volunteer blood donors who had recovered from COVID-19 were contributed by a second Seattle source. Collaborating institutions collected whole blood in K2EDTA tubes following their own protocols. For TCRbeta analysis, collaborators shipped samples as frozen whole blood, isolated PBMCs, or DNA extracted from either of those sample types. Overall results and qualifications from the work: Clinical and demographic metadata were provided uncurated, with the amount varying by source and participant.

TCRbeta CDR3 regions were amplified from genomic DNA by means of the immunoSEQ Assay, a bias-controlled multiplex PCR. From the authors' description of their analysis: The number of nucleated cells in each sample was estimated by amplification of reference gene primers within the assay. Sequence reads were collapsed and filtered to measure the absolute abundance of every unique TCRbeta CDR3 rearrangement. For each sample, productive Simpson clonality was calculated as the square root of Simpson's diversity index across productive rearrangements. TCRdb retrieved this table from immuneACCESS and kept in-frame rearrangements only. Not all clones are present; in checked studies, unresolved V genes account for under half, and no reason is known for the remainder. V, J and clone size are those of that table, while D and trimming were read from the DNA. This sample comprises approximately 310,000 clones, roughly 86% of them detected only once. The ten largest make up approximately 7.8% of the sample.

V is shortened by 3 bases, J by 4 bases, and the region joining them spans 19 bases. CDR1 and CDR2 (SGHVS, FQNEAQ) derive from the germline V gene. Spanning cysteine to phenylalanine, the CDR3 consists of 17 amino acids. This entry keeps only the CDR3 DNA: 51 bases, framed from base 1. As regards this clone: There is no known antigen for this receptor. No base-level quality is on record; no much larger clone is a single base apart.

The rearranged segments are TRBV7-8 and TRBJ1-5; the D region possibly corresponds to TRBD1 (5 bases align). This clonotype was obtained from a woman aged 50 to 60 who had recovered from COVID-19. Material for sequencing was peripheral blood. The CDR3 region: CASSLGSGVGANQPQHF. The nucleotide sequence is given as TGTGCCAGCAGCTTGGGTTCTGGGGTTGGGGCTAATCAGCCCCAGCATTTT.